The T cell receptor (beta chain) under discussion was sequenced for a study of T cells after yellow fever vaccination. Study-wide findings and caveats: A small proportion of clonotypes was detected in both the CD4 and CD8 compartments. There was a possibility that FACS-sorted repertoires contained abundant clonotypes contaminating from the bulk population.

In this sample, this clonotype turned up a few times. Its antigen is as yet unknown. The CDR3 contains 16 residues. CDR1 and CDR2 from the germline V gene are LGHNA and YSLEER. V was pared by 3 bases and J by 3 bases, with 18 bases between. Conversion of TCR transcripts into cDNA relied on 5'RACE template switching, which added a universal primer site and UMIs. TCRdb re-derived calls from the 5' RACE reads in MiXCR, one entry per CDR3 protein. The sample consists of roughly 500,000 distinct CDR3 sequences, roughly 19% of them appearing once. This TCR was sampled from a man aged 30 to 45 who received the YFV17D yellow fever vaccine. The specimen comprised PBMCs, sampled 15 days after the yellow fever booster vaccination. The chain combines TRBV4-3 with TRBJ2-7; D is perhaps TRBD1 or TRBD2 (5 bases each). CDR3 residues: CASSQPRDPGNYEQYF. The CDR3 DNA is TGCGCCAGCAGCCAGCCCCGGGACCCAGGCAACTACGAGCAGTACTTC.